This entry lists 32 T cell receptor beta chains sequenced from one sample in a study of cytomegalovirus exposure and HLA in healthy donors. Generated by immunoSEQ multiplex PCR, the TCRdb table keeps only in-frame clones and is missing some. The sample includes about 130,000 clones, approximately 94% of them seen just once. The sample comprised PBMCs. The receptors derive from a woman under 30 in good health and CMV-seronegative.

The gene calls are TRBV19 and TRBJ1-5, with TRBD1 matching over 7 bases. V dropped 7 bases and J dropped 6; count of bases not matched to a gene: 9. CDR1 and CDR2 (germline): LNHDA, SQIVND (reference sequence). This CDR3 has 14 residues. The CDR3 protein is CASINRGGGQPQHF. CDR3 bases: TGTGCCAGTATAAACAGGGGCGGAGGTCAGCCCCAGCATTTT.

The V gene is TRBV27, the J gene TRBJ1-2, with D unresolved. The CDR3 spans 14 residues. The V end was cut by 3 bases, the J end by 6 bases, with 14 bases between. Germline assignment: CDR1 MNHEY and CDR2 SMNVEV (reference sequence). CDR3 sequence: CASSFGGAPDGYTF. The DNA for the CDR3 is TGTGCCAGCAGTTTTGGAGGAGCCCCGGATGGCTACACCTTC.

This chain links TRBV19 with TRBJ1-1, with a possible D match to TRBD1 (5 bases). The CDR3 loop spans 14 amino acids. V lost 3 bases and J 5 bases, leaving 13 bases between the germline ends. Germline values: CDR1 LNHDA, CDR2 SQIVND (reference sequence). The CDR3 DNA sequence: TGTGCCAGTAGTATTACAGGAGGAGGGACTGAAGCTTTCTTT. It encodes CASSITGGGTEAFF.

The gene calls are TRBV7-2 and TRBJ2-4; 10 bases line up with TRBD2. Germline loops: CDR1 SGHTA, CDR2 FQGNSA. J was trimmed by 6 bases and V by 0 bases; bases with no gene match: 8. CDR3 size: 17 residues. In DNA, the CDR3 is TGTGCCAGCAGCTTAGCGTCTTCCCCTAGCGGGAGAAACATTCAGTACTTC. Translation gives CASSLASSPSGRNIQYF.

The rearrangement joins TRBV7-2 to TRBJ2-7; TRBD2 agrees at 8 bases. Germline V gene sequence: CDR1 SGHTA, CDR2 FQGNSA. This CDR3 region has 15 residues. J gave up 0 bases and V 5 bases, and 6 bases lay outside the gene matches. CDR3 in DNA: TGTGCCAGCAGCAGAACCGGGACTAGCTCCTACGAGCAGTACTTC. It encodes CASSRTGTSSYEQYF.

The chain recombines TRBV11-2 with TRBJ2-7; maybe TRBD1 (5 bases). V was trimmed by 1 base and J by 0 bases, leaving 13 bases between them. CDR3 length: 16 residues. Germline CDR1 is SGHAT and CDR2 is FQNNGV. As DNA, the CDR3 is TGTGCCAGCAGCTTAGGGGCAGCAGGGAACTCCTACGAGCAGTACTTC. Protein sequence: CASSLGAAGNSYEQYF.

V usage is TRBV4-2 and J usage is TRBJ1-1, with D unclear. The CDR3 runs 15 residues. The germline V and J ends were trimmed by 4 bases and 5 bases, with 17 bases remaining between them. The V gene's germline CDR1 is LGHNA and CDR2 YNFKEQ. The CDR3 sequence is CASSLDTNQVTEAFF. Here the CDR3 DNA reads TGTGCCAGCAGCCTCGACACGAACCAGGTGACTGAAGCTTTCTTT.

The J gene is TRBJ1-1, the V gene TRBV9, with TRBD1 matching over 9 bases. The CDR3 covers 15 residues. Germline V gene data show CDR1 as SGDLS and CDR2 as YYNGEE. With 1 base clipped from V and 4 bases from J, the junction kept 5 bases outside the gene matches. The chain's CDR3 is CASSVSDRGFTEAFF. CDR3 bases: TGTGCCAGCAGCGTAAGTGACAGGGGGTTCACTGAAGCTTTCTTT. Full variable domain (missing parts from reference TRBV9 and TRBJ1-1): DSGVTQTPKHLITATGQRVTLRCSPRSGDLSVYWYQQSLDQGLQFLIQYYNGEERAKGNILERFSAQQFPDLHSELNLSSLELGDSALYFCASSVSDRGFTEAFFGQGTRLTVV.

This clone was observed a single time. This chain connects TRBV9 to TRBJ1-6, with D possibly being TRBD1 (6 bases). Trimming removed 5 bases from V and 10 bases from J, with 16 bases in between. The CDR3 spans 14 residues. CDR1 is SGDLS, CDR2 YYNGEE, per germline. CDR3 sequence reads: CASSLRGAQSPLHF. CDR3 sequence (DNA): TGTGCCAGCAGTCTGCGGGGGGCGCAATCACCCCTCCACTTT.

This chain links TRBV27 with TRBJ2-7; no firm D call. The V end lost 8 bases, the J end lost 2 bases, and 16 bases lay between the germline ends. This CDR3 has 14 residues. In germline, CDR1 is MNHEY, CDR2 SMNVEV (reference sequence). In DNA, the CDR3 is TGTGCCAGCGGGCGCCCTCTAATTCCCTACGAGCAGTACTTC. Protein: CASGRPLIPYEQYF.

This chain links TRBV5-1 with TRBJ2-1; D is possibly TRBD2 (7 bases). Germline assignment: CDR1 SGHRS and CDR2 YFSETQ. The CDR3 consists of 16 residues. The V end lost 4 bases, the J end lost 3 bases, and 17 bases lay between the germline ends. CDR3: CASSPGGAGDYNEQFF. CDR3 bases: TGCGCCAGCAGCCCTGGGGGGGCAGGGGACTACAATGAGCAGTTCTTC.

This rearrangement joins TRBV6-5 to TRBJ2-7; 11 bases fit TRBD2. V shed 5 bases and J 3 bases; nucleotides not matched to a gene: 6. The CDR3 contains 15 residues. The V gene's germline CDR1 is MNHEY and CDR2 SVGAGI. The CDR3 sequence: CASSILAGANYEQYF. The CDR3, as DNA: TGTGCCAGCAGTATACTAGCGGGAGCTAACTACGAGCAGTACTTC.

CDR3 sequence (DNA): TGTGCCAGCAGCGTAAACGGACCACGGAGGGCAGATACGCAGTATTTT. Translation: CASSVNGPRRADTQYF. The chain has TRBV2 and TRBJ2-3; D is perhaps TRBD2 (6 bases). V was pared by 6 bases and J by 4 bases, with 20 bases between. CDR3 size: 16 residues. CDR1 SNHLY and CDR2 FYNNEI come from the germline V gene.

The gene calls are TRBV10-3 and TRBJ2-1; D is possibly TRBD2 (6 bases). The germline gives CDR1 ENHRY, CDR2 SYGVKD. The CDR3 contains 14 residues. The germline V and J ends were trimmed by 8 bases and 4 bases, with 15 bases remaining between them. The CDR3 loop is CAIGSGGDYNEQFF. The CDR3 DNA follows: TGTGCCATCGGTAGCGGTGGGGATTACAATGAGCAGTTCTTC.

This clone was seen just once. The gene calls are TRBV30 and TRBJ1-5; 10 bases are a match to TRBD1. The CDR3 sequence is 15 residues long. The junction had 8 bases not matched to a gene; V was cut back by 4 bases and J by 5 bases. The V gene's germline CDR1 is GTSNPN and CDR2 SVGIG (reference sequence). In DNA form, the CDR3 reads TGTGCCTGGAACTCGGGACAGGGGCTTGATCAGCCCCAGCATTTT. Translating gives CAWNSGQGLDQPQHF.

V is TRBV19 and J is TRBJ1-1; D unresolved. This CDR3 spans 13 amino acids. V shed 7 bases and J shed 5 bases, with 14 bases lying between them. Germline loops: CDR1 LNHDA, CDR2 SQIVND (reference sequence). The CDR3 spells CASNRGRGTEAFF. As DNA, the CDR3 is TGTGCCAGTAACCGAGGGCGCGGTACTGAAGCTTTCTTT.

J is TRBJ2-7 and V is TRBV7-8, with 9 bases lining up with TRBD1. The CDR3 runs to 16 residues. The J segment lost 4 bases and the V segment lost 5 bases, leaving 12 bases of the junction unmatched. Germline V gene sequence: CDR1 SGHVS, CDR2 FQNEAQ. CDR3 protein: CASSLGEGQGIYEQYF. The CDR3 DNA sequence: TGTGCCAGCAGCCTAGGAGAGGGACAGGGTATTTACGAGCAGTACTTC.

The chain joins TRBV19 to TRBJ1-2; tentative D call: TRBD1 (6 bases). Between the trimmed V and J ends, which lost 11 bases and 4 bases, there was a span of 17 bases. The length of the CDR3 is 13 residues. Germline loops: CDR1 LNHDA, CDR2 SQIVND (reference sequence). The CDR3 reads CASSPTGIYGYTF. CDR3 DNA: TGTGCCTCATCTCCTACAGGGATCTATGGCTACACCTTC.

The chain links TRBV25-1 to TRBJ2-5; a weak D match, TRBD1 (5 bases). Germline CDR1 and CDR2: MGHDK and SYGVNS. The CDR3 is made up of 15 amino acids. The V gene lost 0 bases and the J gene lost 4 bases, with 12 bases spanning the gap. The CDR3 DNA reads TGTGCCAGCAGTGAATATGGCAGGCAGGGAGAGACCCAGTACTTC. Translated: CASSEYGRQGETQYF.

The chain couples TRBV5-1 to TRBJ2-5, with D possibly TRBD2 on 5 matching bases. Germline V gives CDR1 SGHRS, CDR2 YFSETQ. The CDR3 loop spans 15 amino acids. Deletions cut 1 base from V and 2 bases from J, with 12 bases between. The CDR3 DNA reads as TGCGCCAGCAGCTTGACTAGGACGGTACAAGAGACCCAGTACTTC. It encodes CASSLTRTVQETQYF.

This chain links TRBV28 with TRBJ2-7; 12 bases are a match to TRBD2. Unmatched junction bases numbered 8, after V lost 8 bases and J lost 3 bases. This CDR3 spans 15 amino acids. Germline lookup yields CDR1 MDHEN and CDR2 SYDVKM. The CDR3 loop reads CASGDGLAGNYEQYF. DNA of the CDR3: TGTGCCAGCGGGGATGGACTAGCGGGAAACTACGAGCAGTACTTC.

This clone came up once. The chain is built from TRBV11-2 and TRBJ2-1, with D possibly matching TRBD2 (6 bases). CDR3 length: 15 residues. CDR1 SGHAT and CDR2 FQNNGV come from the germline V gene. Deletions cut 7 bases from V and 5 bases from J, with 18 bases between. The CDR3 is CASTPQGLTDNEQFF. CDR3 DNA: TGTGCCAGCACCCCCCAAGGACTAACCGACAATGAGCAGTTCTTC.

The chain links TRBV4-1 to TRBJ1-6; perhaps TRBD1 as D (6 bases). CDR1 and CDR2 from the germline V gene are MGHRA and YSYEKL. V dropped 1 base and J dropped 6 bases, with 7 bases sitting between them. CDR3 size: 14 residues. CDR3 in amino acids: CASSQVQGNSPLHF. CDR3 DNA: TGCGCCAGCAGCCAAGTACAGGGTAATTCACCCCTCCACTTT.

The chain is built from TRBV19 and TRBJ2-1, with no clear D. Germline loops: CDR1 LNHDA, CDR2 SQIVND (reference sequence). Trimming took 1 base from V and 12 from J, leaving 13 bases between them. The CDR3 is 13 residues long. The CDR3 here is CASSIGVQVGQFF. In DNA, the CDR3 is TGTGCCAGTAGTATAGGGGTGCAGGTCGGGCAGTTCTTC.

The rearrangement joins TRBV5-1 to TRBJ2-3; 10 bases line up with TRBD1. The germline V gene encodes CDR1 SGHRS and CDR2 YFSETQ. CDR3 length: 14 amino acids. With 2 bases clipped from V and 7 bases from J, the junction kept 4 bases outside the gene matches. In DNA form, the CDR3 reads TGCGCCAGCAGCTTTGGGACAGGGGCAAATACGCAGTATTTT. As protein: CASSFGTGANTQYF. The whole variable domain, remainder taken from reference TRBV5-1 and TRBJ2-3, is KAGVTQTPRYLIKTRGQQVTLSCSPISGHRSVSWYQQTPGQGLQFLFEYFSETQRNKGNFPGRFSGRQFSNSRSEMNVSTLELGDSALYLCASSFGTGANTQYFGPGTRLTVL.

This chain connects TRBV5-4 to TRBJ1-3, with D maybe TRBD1 (5 bases). This CDR3 has 13 amino acids. Deletions cut 2 bases from V and 6 bases from J, with 9 bases between. Germline V gene data show CDR1 as SGHNT and CDR2 as YYREEE (reference sequence). For the CDR3, the DNA is TGTGCCAGCAGCTTCATCAGGGAAAACACCATATATTTT. Its translation is CASSFIRENTIYF.

A note on this clone: Other DNA variants within this sample encode the same CDR3. The chain has TRBV6-5 and TRBJ1-2; D remains unclear. The CDR3 covers 11 residues. Germline CDR1 reads MNHEY; CDR2 reads SVGAGI. V was clipped by 4 bases and J by 4 bases, with 4 bases between them. CDR3 DNA: TGTGCCAGCAGTTCCAGCTATGGCTACACCTTC. It translates to CASSSSYGYTF.

The chain links TRBV7-8 to TRBJ1-5; 9 positions match TRBD1. The CDR3 contains 15 residues. CDR1 is SGHVS, CDR2 FQNEAQ, per germline. Unmatched junction bases numbered 6, after V lost 5 bases and J lost 4 bases. This chain's CDR3 is CASSKGQGDNQPQHF. In DNA, the CDR3 is TGTGCCAGCAGCAAGGGACAGGGAGATAATCAGCCCCAGCATTTT.

This clone was detected once. The V gene is TRBV6-5, the J gene TRBJ2-7; TRBD2 matches 7 bases. Trimming took 6 bases from V and 4 from J; bases not matched to a gene: 12. CDR3 length equals 15 residues. CDR1 and CDR2 (germline): MNHEY, SVGAGI. The CDR3 here is CASSRHSGDKYEQYF. CDR3 nucleotides: TGTGCCAGCAGCCGCCACAGCGGGGATAAGTACGAGCAGTACTTC.

This chain uses TRBV5-1 with TRBJ2-7, with D possibly matching TRBD2 (6 bases). Germline loops: CDR1 SGHRS, CDR2 YFSETQ. V was shortened by 4 bases and J by 4 bases, with 15 bases between the two germline ends. The CDR3 extends over 14 amino acids. As DNA, the CDR3 is TGCGCCAGCAGCCCCAGAGAGGAGGGGTACGAGCAGTACTTC. Its protein is CASSPREEGYEQYF. Combining the CDR3 with reference TRBV5-1 and TRBJ2-7 gives the whole variable domain KAGVTQTPRYLIKTRGQQVTLSCSPISGHRSVSWYQQTPGQGLQFLFEYFSETQRNKGNFPGRFSGRQFSNSRSEMNVSTLELGDSALYLCASSPREEGYEQYFGPGTRLTVT.

This chain uses TRBV5-1 with TRBJ1-1; D ambiguous. V lost 0 bases, J lost 5 bases, and 14 bases lay in between. The length of the CDR3 is 15 residues. Looked up from germline, CDR1 is SGHRS and CDR2 is YFSETQ. The DNA for the CDR3 is TGCGCCAGCAGCTTGGGGTCGAGCGCACCAACTGAAGCTTTCTTT. As protein: CASSLGSSAPTEAFF.

This sequence joins TRBV7-9 and TRBJ2-5, with 9 bases aligning to TRBD2. The trim removed 1 base at V and 0 bases at J, leaving 6 bases unmatched. Looked up from germline, CDR1 is SEHNR and CDR2 is FQNEAQ (reference sequence). The CDR3 has 17 amino acids. The CDR3 coding sequence is TGTGCCAGCAGCTTAGGACTAGCGGCCTTGTACCAAGAGACCCAGTACTTC. Its translation is CASSLGLAALYQETQYF.